The 12 T cell receptor beta chains below all came from one sample that was sequenced in a study of shared clonotypes between healthy human individuals. Assay used: immunoSEQ multiplex PCR; TCRdb lists only in-frame clones, some missing. Of 2,500,000 or so clones detected, around 94% appear once; the ten largest clones hold 0.14%. Sequencing used naive CD4+ T cells sorted from blood. Subset of the sample: CD45RA+ positively selected. The receptors stem from a man aged 18 to 35 in good health.

The chain joins TRBV18 to TRBJ1-1; D perhaps matches TRBD1 (6 bases). Germline V gene lookup returns CDR1 KGHSH and CDR2 LQKENI. V lost 5 bases and J 1 base, leaving 14 bases between the germline ends. There are 15 residues in the CDR3. CDR3 DNA: TGTGCCAGCTCAGGATCCGGGACAAGGAACACTGAAGCTTTCTTT. Protein sequence: CASSGSGTRNTEAFF.

J is TRBJ2-7 and V is TRBV6-1; D is undetermined. This CDR3 spans 13 amino acids. Germline values: CDR1 MNHNS, CDR2 SASEGT. The V gene lost 3 bases and the J gene lost 2 bases, with 8 bases spanning the gap. The CDR3 reads CASSDPNTYEQYF. DNA of the CDR3: TGTGCCAGCAGTGATCCAAATACCTACGAGCAGTACTTC.

This clone came up once. This chain joins TRBV7-2 and TRBJ2-6, with a possible D match to TRBD1 (6 bases). This CDR3 comprises 15 residues. The V and J ends lost 1 base and 4 bases respectively, with 8 bases between them. CDR1 is SGHTA and CDR2 is FQGNSA in the germline V gene. The CDR3 sequence is CASSLGTAGANVLTF. DNA for the CDR3: TGTGCCAGCAGCTTAGGGACAGCAGGGGCCAACGTCCTGACTTTC. Using reference TRBV7-2 and TRBJ2-6 for the parts outside the CDR3, the full variable domain is GAGVSQSPSNKVTEKGKDVELRCDPISGHTALYWYRQSLGQGLEFLIYFQGNSAPDKSGLPSDRFSAERTGGSVSTLTIQRTQQEDSAVYLCASSLGTAGANVLTFGAGSRLTVL.

To note about this clone: Different DNA sequences within this sample yield the same CDR3. The CDR3, as DNA: TGCGCCAGCAGCTTGCTACGACCCTACGAGCAGTACTTC. Residues: CASSLLRPYEQYF. V usage is TRBV5-1 and J usage is TRBJ2-7; D is unresolved. With 1 base removed from V and 2 bases from J, the gap between germline ends came to 7 bases. CDR1 SGHRS and CDR2 YFSETQ come from the germline V gene. This CDR3 is 13 amino acids long.

This rearrangement joins TRBV25-1 to TRBJ1-5; TRBD1 aligns across 8 bases. V was clipped by 4 bases and J by 8 bases; unmatched bases: 4. The CDR3 totals 13 residues. CDR1 and CDR2 from the germline V gene are MGHDK and SYGVNS. The chain's CDR3 is CASSAGGYEPQHF. Written as DNA, the CDR3 is TGTGCCAGCAGTGCAGGGGGCTATGAGCCCCAGCATTTT.

V and J are TRBV5-1 and TRBJ2-2; the D gene is possibly TRBD1 (6 bases). Trimming shortened V by 4 bases and J by 1 base, and 14 bases separated the two germline ends. The germline V gene encodes CDR1 SGHRS and CDR2 YFSETQ. There are 16 residues in the CDR3. The CDR3 region is CASSPMAGENTGELFF. The CDR3 DNA reads as TGCGCCAGCAGCCCTATGGCAGGGGAGAACACCGGGGAGCTGTTTTTT.

The J gene is TRBJ1-1, the V gene TRBV30, with D unclear. The germline V gene has CDR1 GTSNPN and CDR2 SVGIG (reference sequence). V was trimmed by 3 bases and J by 1 base, leaving 9 bases between them. This CDR3 spans 13 amino acids. The CDR3, as DNA: TGTGCCTGGAGGGGTGTAAAGAACACTGAAGCTTTCTTT. It translates to CAWRGVKNTEAFF.

The chain uses TRBV6-6 and TRBJ2-5; 11 bases map to TRBD2. V shed 10 bases, J shed 5 bases, and the junction held 6 bases outside the gene matches. This CDR3 is built from 13 residues. The germline V gene has CDR1 MNHNY and CDR2 SVGAGI (reference sequence). This CDR3 reads CATIAGGRETQYF. CDR3 DNA sequence: TGTGCCACTATAGCGGGGGGGCGGGAGACCCAGTACTTC.

This clone has more than one count but fewer than ten. The chain links TRBV5-1 to TRBJ1-4; D gene ambiguous. Per the germline V gene, CDR1 is SGHRS and CDR2 is YFSETQ. There are 15 residues in the CDR3. V gave up 4 bases and J gave up 7 bases, with 17 bases separating them. The CDR3 protein is CASSETGSTSEKLFF. Here the CDR3 DNA reads TGCGCCAGCAGCGAGACCGGGTCCACGAGTGAAAAACTGTTTTTT.

The rearrangement uses TRBV5-4 and TRBJ2-2; D not resolved. Looked up from germline, CDR1 is SGHNT and CDR2 is YYREEE (reference sequence). This CDR3 is 14 amino acids long. V lost 6 bases, J lost 2 bases, and 11 bases lay in between. The CDR3 nucleotides are TGTGCCAGCATGTTAGACCAAAACACCGGGGAGCTGTTTTTT. Its protein product is CASMLDQNTGELFF.

The chain joins TRBV6-6 to TRBJ1-4; D not resolved. This CDR3 region has 15 residues. Germline V gives CDR1 MNHNY, CDR2 SVGAGI (reference sequence). Trimming took 2 bases from V and 5 from J, leaving 12 bases between them. The CDR3: CASSYRALRNEKLFF. The CDR3 DNA sequence: TGTGCCAGCAGTTACAGGGCCCTACGGAATGAAAAACTGTTTTTT.

This chain links TRBV30 with TRBJ1-3; unclear D gene. This CDR3 spans 17 amino acids. Trimming stripped 2 bases from V and 2 bases from J, with 19 bases between. CDR1 is GTSNPN and CDR2 is SVGIG in the germline V gene (reference sequence). Written as DNA, the CDR3 is TGTGCCTGGAGTAGACGGGGTGGGGTAGGAACTGGAAACACCATATATTTT. Residues: CAWSRRGGVGTGNTIYF.